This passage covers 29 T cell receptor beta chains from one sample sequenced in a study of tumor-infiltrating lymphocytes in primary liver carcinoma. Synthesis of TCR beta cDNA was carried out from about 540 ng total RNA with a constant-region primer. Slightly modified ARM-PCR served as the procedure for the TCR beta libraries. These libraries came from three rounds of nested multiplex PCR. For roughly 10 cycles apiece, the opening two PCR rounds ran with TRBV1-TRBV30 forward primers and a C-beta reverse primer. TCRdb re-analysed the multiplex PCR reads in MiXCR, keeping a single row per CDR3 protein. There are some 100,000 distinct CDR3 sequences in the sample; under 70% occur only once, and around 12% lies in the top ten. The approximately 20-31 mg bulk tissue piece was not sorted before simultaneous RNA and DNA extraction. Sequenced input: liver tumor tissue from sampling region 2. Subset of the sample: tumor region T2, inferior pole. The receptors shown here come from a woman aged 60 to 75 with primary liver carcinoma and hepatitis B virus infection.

CDR3 in DNA: TGCAGCGTCCTACGGGGAGGGAAAGACACTGAAGCTTTCTTT. Translation: CSVLRGGKDTEAFF. The V call is TRBV29-1, the J call TRBJ1-1; D unclear. Germline lookup yields CDR1 SQVTM and CDR2 ANQGSEA. V was clipped by 6 bases and J by 3 bases, with 17 bases between them. The length of the CDR3 is 14 residues.

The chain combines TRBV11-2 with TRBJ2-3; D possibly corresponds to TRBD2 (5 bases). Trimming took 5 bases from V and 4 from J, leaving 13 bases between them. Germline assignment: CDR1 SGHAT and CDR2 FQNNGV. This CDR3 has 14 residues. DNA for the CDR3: TGTGCCAGCAGCATGACCAGCGGCGCAGATACGCAGTATTTT. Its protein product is CASSMTSGADTQYF.

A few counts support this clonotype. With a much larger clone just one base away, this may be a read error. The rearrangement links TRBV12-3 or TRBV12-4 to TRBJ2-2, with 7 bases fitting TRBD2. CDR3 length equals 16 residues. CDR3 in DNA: TGTGCCAGCAGTCGTCAGCGGGAAATTAATACCGGGGAGCTGGTTTTT. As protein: CASSRQREINTGELVF.

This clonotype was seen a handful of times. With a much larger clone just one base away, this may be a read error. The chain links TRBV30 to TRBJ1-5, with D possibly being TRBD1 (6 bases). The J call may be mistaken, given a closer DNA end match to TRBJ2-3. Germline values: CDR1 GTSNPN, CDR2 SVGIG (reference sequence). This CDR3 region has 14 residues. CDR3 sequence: CAWSVGQPNQPQYF. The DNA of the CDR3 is TGTGCCTGGAGTGTAGGACAGCCCAATCAGCCCCAGTATTTT.

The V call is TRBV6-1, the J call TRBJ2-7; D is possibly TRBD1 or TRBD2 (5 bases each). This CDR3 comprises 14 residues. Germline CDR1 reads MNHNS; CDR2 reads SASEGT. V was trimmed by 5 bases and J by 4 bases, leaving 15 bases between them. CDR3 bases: TGTGCCAGCAGTAAATGGGGACGGTCATACGAGCAGTACTTC. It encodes CASSKWGRSYEQYF.

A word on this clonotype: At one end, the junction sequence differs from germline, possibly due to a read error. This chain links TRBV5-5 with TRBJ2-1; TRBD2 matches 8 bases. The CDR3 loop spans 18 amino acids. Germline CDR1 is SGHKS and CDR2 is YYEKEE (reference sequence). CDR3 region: CSSSLVAGRISSYNEQFF. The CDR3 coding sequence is TGCTCCAGCAGCTTGGTAGCGGGAAGAATTAGCTCCTACAATGAGCAGTTCTTC.

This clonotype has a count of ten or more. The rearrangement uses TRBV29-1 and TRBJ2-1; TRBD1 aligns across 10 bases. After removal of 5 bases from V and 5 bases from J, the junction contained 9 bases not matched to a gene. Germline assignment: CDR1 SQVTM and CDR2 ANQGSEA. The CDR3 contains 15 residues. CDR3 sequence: CSVQTGTGDDNEQFF. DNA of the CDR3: TGCAGCGTTCAAACCGGGACAGGGGACGACAATGAGCAGTTCTTC.

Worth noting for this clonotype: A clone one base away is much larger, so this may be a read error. The CDR3 is CASSFQRGTYHETQYF. The CDR3 DNA follows: TGTGCCAGCAGTTTCCAGCGGGGGACGTACCATGAGACCCAGTACTTC. The gene calls are TRBV28 and TRBJ2-5, with TRBD2 identical over 8 bases. CDR1 is MDHEN and CDR2 is SYDVKM in the germline V gene. The length of the CDR3 is 16 residues.

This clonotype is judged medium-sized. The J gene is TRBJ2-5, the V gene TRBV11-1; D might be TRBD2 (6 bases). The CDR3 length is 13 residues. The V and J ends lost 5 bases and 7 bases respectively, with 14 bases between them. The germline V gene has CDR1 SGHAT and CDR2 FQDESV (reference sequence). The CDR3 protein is CASSEGPGVTQYF. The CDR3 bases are TGTGCCAGCAGCGAGGGACCGGGAGTGACCCAGTACTTC.

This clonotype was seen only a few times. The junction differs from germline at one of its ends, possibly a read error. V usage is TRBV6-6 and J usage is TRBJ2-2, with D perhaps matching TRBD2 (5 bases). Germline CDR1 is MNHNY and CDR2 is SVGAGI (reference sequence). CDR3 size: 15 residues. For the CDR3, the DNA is TGTGTCAGCAGTTATTTAGCAGGAGCGGCCGGGGAGCTGTTTTTT. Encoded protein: CVSSYLAGAAGELFF.

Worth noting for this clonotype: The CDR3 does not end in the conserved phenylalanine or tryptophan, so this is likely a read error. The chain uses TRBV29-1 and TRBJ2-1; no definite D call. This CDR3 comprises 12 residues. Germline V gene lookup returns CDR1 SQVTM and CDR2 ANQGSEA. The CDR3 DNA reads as TGCAGCGTTCAGGACGGCTACAACGAGCAGTTCTGC. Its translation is CSVQDGYNEQFC.

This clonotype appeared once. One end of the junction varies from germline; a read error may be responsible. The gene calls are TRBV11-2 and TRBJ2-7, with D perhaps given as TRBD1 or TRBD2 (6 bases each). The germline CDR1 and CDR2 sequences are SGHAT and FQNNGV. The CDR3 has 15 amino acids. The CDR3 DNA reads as TGTGCCGGCAGCCTCCTGGCGGGACATGAGTACGAGCAGTACTTC. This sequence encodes CAGSLLAGHEYEQYF.

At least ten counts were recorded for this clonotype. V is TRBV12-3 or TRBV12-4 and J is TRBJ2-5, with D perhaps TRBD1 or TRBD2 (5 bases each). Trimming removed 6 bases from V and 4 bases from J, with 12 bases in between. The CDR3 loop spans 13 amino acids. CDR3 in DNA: TGTGCCAGCAGCCGGGACCGAGGAGAGACCCAGTACTTC. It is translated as CASSRDRGETQYF.

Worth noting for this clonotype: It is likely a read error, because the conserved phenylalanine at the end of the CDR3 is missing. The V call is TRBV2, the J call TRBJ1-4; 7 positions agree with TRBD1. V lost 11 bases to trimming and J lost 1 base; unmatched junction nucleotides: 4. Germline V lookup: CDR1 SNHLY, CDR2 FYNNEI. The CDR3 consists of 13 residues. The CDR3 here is CAGRDRTNEKLFL. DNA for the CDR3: TGTGCCGGAAGGGACAGAACTAATGAAAAACTGTTTTTG.

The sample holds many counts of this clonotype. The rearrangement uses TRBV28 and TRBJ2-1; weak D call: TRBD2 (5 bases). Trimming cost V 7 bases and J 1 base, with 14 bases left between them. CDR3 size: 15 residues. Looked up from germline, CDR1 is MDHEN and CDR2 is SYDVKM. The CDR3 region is CASNGELGSYNEQFF. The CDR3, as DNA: TGTGCCAGCAATGGGGAGCTGGGGTCCTACAATGAGCAGTTCTTC.

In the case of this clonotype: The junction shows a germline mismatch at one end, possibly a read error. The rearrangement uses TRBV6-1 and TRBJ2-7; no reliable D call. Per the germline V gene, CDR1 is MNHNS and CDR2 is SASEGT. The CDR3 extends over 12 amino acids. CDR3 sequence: CALVGSSYEKYF. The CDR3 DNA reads TGTGCCCTAGTTGGCAGTAGCTACGAGAAGTACTTC.

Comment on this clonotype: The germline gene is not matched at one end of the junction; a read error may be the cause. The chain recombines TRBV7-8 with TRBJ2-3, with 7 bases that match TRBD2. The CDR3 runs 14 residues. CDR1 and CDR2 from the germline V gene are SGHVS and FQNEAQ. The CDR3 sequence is CASTPVTSSDTQYF. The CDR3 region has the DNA TGTGCAAGCACCCCGGTGACTAGCTCGGATACGCAGTATTTT.

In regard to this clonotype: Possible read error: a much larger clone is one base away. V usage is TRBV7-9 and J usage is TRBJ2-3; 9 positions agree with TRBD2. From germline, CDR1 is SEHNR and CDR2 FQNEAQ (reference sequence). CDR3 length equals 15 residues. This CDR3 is CTSSLRLAETDTQYF. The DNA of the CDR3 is TGTACCAGCAGCTTAAGACTAGCGGAAACAGATACGCAGTATTTT.

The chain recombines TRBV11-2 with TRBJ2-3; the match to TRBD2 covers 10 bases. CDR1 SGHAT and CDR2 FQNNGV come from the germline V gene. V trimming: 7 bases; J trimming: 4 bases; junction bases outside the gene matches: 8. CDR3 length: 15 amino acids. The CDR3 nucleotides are TGTGCCAGCAACCCCAGACTAGCGGGCCCAGATACGCAGTATTTT. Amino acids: CASNPRLAGPDTQYF.

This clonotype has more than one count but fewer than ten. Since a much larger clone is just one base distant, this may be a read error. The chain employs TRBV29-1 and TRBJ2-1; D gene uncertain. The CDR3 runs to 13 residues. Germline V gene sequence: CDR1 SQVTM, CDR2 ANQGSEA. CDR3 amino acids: CSVGSEVHNEKFF. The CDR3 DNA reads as TGCAGCGTTGGGAGCGAGGTTCACAATGAGAAGTTCTTC.

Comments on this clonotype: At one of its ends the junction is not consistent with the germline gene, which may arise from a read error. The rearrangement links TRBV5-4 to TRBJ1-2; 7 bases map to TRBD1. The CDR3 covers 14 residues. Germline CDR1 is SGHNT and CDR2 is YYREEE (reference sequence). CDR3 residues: CTSSPFDRVAGHTF. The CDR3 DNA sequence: TGTACCAGCAGCCCCTTCGACAGGGTGGCTGGCCACACCTTC.

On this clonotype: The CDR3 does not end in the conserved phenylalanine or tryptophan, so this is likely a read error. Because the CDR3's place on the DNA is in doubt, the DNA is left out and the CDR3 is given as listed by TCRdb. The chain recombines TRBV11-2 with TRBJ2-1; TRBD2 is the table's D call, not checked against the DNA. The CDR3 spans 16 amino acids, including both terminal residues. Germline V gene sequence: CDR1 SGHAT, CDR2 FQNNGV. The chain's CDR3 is CASSRLNPEVASEEFL.

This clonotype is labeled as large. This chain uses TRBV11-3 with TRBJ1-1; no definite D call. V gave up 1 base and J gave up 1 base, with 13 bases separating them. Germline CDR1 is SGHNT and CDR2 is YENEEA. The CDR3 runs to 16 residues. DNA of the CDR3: TGTGCCAGCAGCTTAGTCGGGGAATACCGGAACACTGAAGCTTTCTTT. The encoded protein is CASSLVGEYRNTEAFF.

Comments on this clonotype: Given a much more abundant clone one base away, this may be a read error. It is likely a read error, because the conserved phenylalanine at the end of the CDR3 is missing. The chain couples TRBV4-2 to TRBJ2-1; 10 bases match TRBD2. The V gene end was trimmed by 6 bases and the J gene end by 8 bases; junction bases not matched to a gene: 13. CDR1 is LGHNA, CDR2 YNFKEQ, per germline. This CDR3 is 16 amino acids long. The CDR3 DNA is TGTGCCAGCAGACTTCAAAGCGGGAGGGCCAGAGATGAGCAGTTCCTC. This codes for CASRLQSGRARDEQFL.

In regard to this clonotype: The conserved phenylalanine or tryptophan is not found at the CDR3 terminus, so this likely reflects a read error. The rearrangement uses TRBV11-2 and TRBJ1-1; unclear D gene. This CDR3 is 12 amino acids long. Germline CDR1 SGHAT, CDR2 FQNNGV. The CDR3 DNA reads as TGTGCCAGTAGCTCTAAACAAGCTGAAGCTTTCTCT. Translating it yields CASSSKQAEAFS.

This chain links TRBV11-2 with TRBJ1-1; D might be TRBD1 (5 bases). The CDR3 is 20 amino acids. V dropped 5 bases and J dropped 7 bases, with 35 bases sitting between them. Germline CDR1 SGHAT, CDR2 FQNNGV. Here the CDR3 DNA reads TGTGCCAGCAGCCCACATCTGCACGGACACCTCCGCTTTTGGGGCTATGAAGCTTTCTTT. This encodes CASSPHLHGHLRFWGYEAFF.

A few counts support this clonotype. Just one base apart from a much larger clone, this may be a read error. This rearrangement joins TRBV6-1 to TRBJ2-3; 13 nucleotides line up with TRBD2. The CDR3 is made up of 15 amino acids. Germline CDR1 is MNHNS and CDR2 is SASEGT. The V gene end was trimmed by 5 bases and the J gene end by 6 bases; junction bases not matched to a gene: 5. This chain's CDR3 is CASSTTSGRWDTQYF. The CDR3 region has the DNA TGTGCCAGCAGTACGACTAGCGGGAGGTGGGATACGCAGTATTTT.

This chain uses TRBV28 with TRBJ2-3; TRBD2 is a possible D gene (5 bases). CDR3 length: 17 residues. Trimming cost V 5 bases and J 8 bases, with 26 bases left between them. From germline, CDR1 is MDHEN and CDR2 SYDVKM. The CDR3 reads CASSDVRRSSQSGTQYF. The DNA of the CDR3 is TGTGCCAGCAGTGACGTAAGGAGGTCCTCGCAGAGTGGTACGCAGTATTTT.

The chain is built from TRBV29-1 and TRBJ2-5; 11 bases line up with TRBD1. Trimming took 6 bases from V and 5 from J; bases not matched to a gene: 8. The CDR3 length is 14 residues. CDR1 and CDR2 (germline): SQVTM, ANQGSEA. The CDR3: CSVRRDRGEETQYF. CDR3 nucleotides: TGCAGCGTCAGAAGGGACAGGGGGGAGGAGACCCAGTACTTC.